The clone carrying this T cell receptor beta chain has a handful of counts. Its antigen is unidentified. The sample originates from a study of CD8+ T cells in alopecia areata. Overall study: Percentage of affected scalp area was the basis on which treated patients' severity was scored. Findings and limits, study-wide: Numerous clones, expanded in lesions, remained in scalp and blood during tofacitinib.

Regarding treatment: oral pan-JAK inhibitor, 5-10 mg twice daily. It was from alopecia areata patients that lesional scalp punch biopsies and peripheral blood were collected. Sorting of CD4+ and CD8+ T cells was performed on PBMCs. As the sequencing template, cDNA was produced by extracting RNA and reverse transcribing it. Only in-frame clones appear in the TCRdb table, and some are missing; sequencing was by immunoSEQ multiplex PCR. This table holds about 190,000 clones, around 65% found once. Germline assignment: CDR1 LGHNT and CDR2 FRNRAP. V lost 3 bases to trimming and J lost 5 bases, with 10 bases between them. The CDR3 consists of 13 residues.

The TCR sequence derives from a human donor with alopecia areata. This sequence joins TRBV12-5 and TRBJ2-5; D is perhaps TRBD1 or TRBD2 (5 bases each). The sequencing used CD4+ T cells sorted from blood, collected at week 4, from a patient treated with tofacitinib. CDR3 DNA: TGTGCTAGTGGTTTTGGGGGTCAGGAGACCCAGTACTTC. Protein product: CASGFGGQETQYF.